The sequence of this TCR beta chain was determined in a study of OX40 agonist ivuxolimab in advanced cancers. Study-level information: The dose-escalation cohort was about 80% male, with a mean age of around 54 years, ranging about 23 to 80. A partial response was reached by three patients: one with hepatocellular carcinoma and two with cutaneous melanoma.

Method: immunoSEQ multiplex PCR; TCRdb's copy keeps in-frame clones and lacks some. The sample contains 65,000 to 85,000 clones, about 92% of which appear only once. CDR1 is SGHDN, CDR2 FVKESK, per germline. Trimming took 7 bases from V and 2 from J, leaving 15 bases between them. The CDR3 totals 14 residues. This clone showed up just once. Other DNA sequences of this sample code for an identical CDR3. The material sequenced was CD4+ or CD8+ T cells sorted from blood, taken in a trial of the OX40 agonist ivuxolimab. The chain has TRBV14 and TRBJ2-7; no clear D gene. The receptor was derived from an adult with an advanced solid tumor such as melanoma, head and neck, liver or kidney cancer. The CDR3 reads CASTSNSRAYEQYF. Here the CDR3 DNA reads TGTGCCAGCACCTCCAACTCCCGGGCCTACGAGCAGTACTTC. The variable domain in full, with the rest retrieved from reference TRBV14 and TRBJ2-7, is EAGVTQFPSHSVIEKGQTVTLRCDPISGHDNLYWYRRVMGKEIKFLLHFVKESKQDESGMPNNRFLAERTGGTYSTLKVQPAELEDSGVYFCASTSNSRAYEQYFGPGTRLTVT.